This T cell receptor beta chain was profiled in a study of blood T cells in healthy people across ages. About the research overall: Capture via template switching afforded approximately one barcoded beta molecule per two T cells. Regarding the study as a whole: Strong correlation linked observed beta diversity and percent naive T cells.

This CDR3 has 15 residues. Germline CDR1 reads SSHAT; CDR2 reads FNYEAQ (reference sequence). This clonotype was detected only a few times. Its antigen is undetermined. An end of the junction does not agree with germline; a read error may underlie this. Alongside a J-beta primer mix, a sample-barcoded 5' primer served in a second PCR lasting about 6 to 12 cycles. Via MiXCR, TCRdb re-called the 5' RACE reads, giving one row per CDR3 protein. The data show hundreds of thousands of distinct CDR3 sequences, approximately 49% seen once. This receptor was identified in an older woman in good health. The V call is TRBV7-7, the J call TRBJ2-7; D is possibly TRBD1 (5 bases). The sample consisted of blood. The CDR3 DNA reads TGTGCTAGCAGAGTAGGACAAGTGAAGGCCTACGAGCAGTACTTC. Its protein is CASRVGQVKAYEQYF.